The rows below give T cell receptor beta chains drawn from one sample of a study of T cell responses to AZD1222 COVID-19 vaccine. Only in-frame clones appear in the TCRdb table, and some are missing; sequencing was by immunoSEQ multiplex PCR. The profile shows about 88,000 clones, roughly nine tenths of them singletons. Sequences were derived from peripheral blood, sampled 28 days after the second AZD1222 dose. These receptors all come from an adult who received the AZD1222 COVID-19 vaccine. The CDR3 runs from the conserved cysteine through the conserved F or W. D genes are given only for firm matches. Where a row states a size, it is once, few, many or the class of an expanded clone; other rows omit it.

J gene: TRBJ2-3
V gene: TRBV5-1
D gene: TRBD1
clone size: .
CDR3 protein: CASSMGQPTDTQYF
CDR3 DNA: TGCGCCAGCAGCATGGGACAGCCCACAGATACGCAGTATTTT

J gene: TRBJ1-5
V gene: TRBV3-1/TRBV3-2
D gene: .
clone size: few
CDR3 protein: CASSQAAKGAPQHF
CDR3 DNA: TGTGCCAGCAGCCAAGCAGCTAAAGGGGCCCCCCAGCATTTT

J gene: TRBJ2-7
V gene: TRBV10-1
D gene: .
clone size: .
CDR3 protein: CASSESGGGGLYEQYF
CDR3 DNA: TGCGCCAGCAGTGAGTCCGGGGGCGGGGGCTTGTACGAGCAGTACTTC

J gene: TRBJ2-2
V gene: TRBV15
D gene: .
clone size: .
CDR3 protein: CATSTRRGADTGELFF
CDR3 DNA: TGTGCCACCAGCACGAGACGGGGGGCGGACACCGGGGAGCTGTTTTTT

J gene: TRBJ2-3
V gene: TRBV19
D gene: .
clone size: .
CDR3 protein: CARGVGDITDTQYF
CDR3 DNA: TGTGCCAGGGGGGTGGGGGATATCACAGATACGCAGTATTTT

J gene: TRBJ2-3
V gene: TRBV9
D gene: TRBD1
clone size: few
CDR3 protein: CASSTGGTDTQYF
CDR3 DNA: TGTGCCAGCAGCACAGGGGGGACAGATACGCAGTATTTT

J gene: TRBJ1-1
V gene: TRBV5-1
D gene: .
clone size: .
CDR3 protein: CASSLDRGEAFF
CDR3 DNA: TGCGCCAGCAGCTTGGACCGGGGTGAAGCTTTCTTT

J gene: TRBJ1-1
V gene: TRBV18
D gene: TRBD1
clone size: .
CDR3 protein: CASSPGQEWNTEAFF
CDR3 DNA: TGTGCCAGCTCACCCGGACAGGAGTGGAACACTGAAGCTTTCTTT

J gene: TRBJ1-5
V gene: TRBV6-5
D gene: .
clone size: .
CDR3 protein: CASSYAGQPQHF
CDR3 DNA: TGTGCCAGCAGTTACGCCGGGCAGCCCCAGCATTTT

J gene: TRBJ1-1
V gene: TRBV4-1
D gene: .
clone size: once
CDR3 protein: CASSQDVRWHEAFF
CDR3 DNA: TGCGCCAGTAGCCAAGACGTTAGGTGGCATGAAGCTTTCTTT

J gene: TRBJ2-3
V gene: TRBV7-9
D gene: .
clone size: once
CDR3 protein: CASSPGPDTQYF
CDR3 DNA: TGTGCCAGCAGCCCCGGGCCAGATACGCAGTATTTT